This entry lists 31 T cell receptor beta chains sequenced from one sample in a study of tumor-infiltrating lymphocytes in primary liver carcinoma. Unsorted bulk tissue of roughly 18-31 mg yielded co-extracted RNA and DNA. Starting material of 500 ng total RNA yielded TCR beta cDNA via a constant-region primer. Slightly modified ARM-PCR, run as three nested multiplex PCR rounds, produced the TCR beta libraries. The opening two PCR rounds, around 11 cycles each, paired TRBV1-TRBV30 forward primers with a C-beta reverse primer. TCRdb called the multiplex PCR reads again in MiXCR, with one record for every CDR3 protein. The data contain 84,000 or so distinct CDR3 sequences, 72% of them singletons. Specimen: liver tumor tissue from sampling region 1. Subset: tumor region T1, superior pole. All receptors come from a man aged 40-49 years with primary liver carcinoma and hepatitis B virus infection.

Worth noting for this clonotype: Mismatch with germline at one junction end may stem from a read error. The chain couples TRBV7-9 to TRBJ2-2; D remains unclear. There are 12 residues in the CDR3. Looked up from germline, CDR1 is SEHNR and CDR2 is FQNEAQ (reference sequence). In DNA, the CDR3 is TGTGCCTGCAGATTTAACAGCGGGGAGCTGTTTTTT. Its translation is CACRFNSGELFF.

For this clonotype: One end of the junction fails to match germline, which may point to a read error. The V call is TRBV4-1, the J call TRBJ2-1; a possible D gene is TRBD1 (5 bases). The CDR3 has 16 amino acids. In germline, CDR1 is MGHRA, CDR2 YSYEKL. The CDR3 coding sequence is TGCTCCAGCAGCCAAGTAAGGGGCAGACCGTCAGATGAGCGGTTCTTC. This translates into CSSSQVRGRPSDERFF.

This clonotype has at least ten counts. The chain carries TRBV29-1 and TRBJ2-1, with 15 bases matching TRBD2. The V gene's germline CDR1 is SQVTM and CDR2 ANQGSEA. This CDR3 has 14 amino acids. Trimming removed 6 bases from V and 7 bases from J; junction bases left unmatched: 4. The CDR3 coding sequence is TGCAGCGTCGGGACTAGCGGGAGGAGGAATGAGCAGTTCTTC. As protein: CSVGTSGRRNEQFF.

Remarks on this clonotype: An end of the junction differs from the germline gene, which may be a read error. The chain is built from TRBV11-2 and TRBJ2-3; 10 nucleotides match TRBD1. The CDR3 is 17 residues long. CDR1 is SGHAT, CDR2 FQNNGV, per germline. CDR3 in amino acids: CVSSLDLGTGACDTQYF. The CDR3 DNA is TGTGTCAGCAGCTTAGATCTTGGGACAGGGGCATGCGATACGCAGTACTTT. Combining the CDR3 with reference TRBV11-2 and TRBJ2-3 gives the whole variable domain EAGVAQSPRYKIIEKRQSVAFWCNPISGHATLYWYQQILGQGPKLLIQFQNNGVVDDSQLPKDRFSAERLKGVDSTLKIQPAKLEDSAVYLCVSSLDLGTGACDTQYFGPGTRLTVL.

Remarks on this clonotype: At one boundary the junction diverges from the germline segment, which might be a read error. This chain connects TRBV12-3 or TRBV12-4 to TRBJ2-1; D unclear. CDR3 length: 14 residues. The CDR3 sequence: CASSTRVSDGEQFF. CDR3 nucleotide sequence: TGTGCTAGCAGCACCCGGGTCTCTGACGGTGAGCAGTTCTTC.

Of note for this clonotype: Given the absence of the conserved phenylalanine or tryptophan at the CDR3 end, a read error is likely. Because the CDR3's place on the DNA is in doubt, the DNA is left out and the CDR3 is given as listed by TCRdb. This chain uses TRBV4-2 with TRBJ2-7; the table names TRBD2, a call not compared with the DNA. Germline V gives CDR1 LGHNA, CDR2 YNFKEQ. Ends included, the CDR3 has 16 residues. The CDR3 spells CASSRNLAGQSYEQYL.

In regard to this clonotype: The CDR3 end shows no conserved phenylalanine or tryptophan, and so a read error is likely. The gene calls are TRBV5-5 and TRBJ2-3, with D possibly matching TRBD1 (7 bases). Trimming removed 1 base at V and 9 bases at J, with 15 bases between. The CDR3 has 14 residues. Germline lookup yields CDR1 SGHKS and CDR2 YYEKEE (reference sequence). The CDR3 DNA reads TGTGCCAGCAGCTTGCATGACAGGGAGGACACGCAGTATTAT. It codes for CASSLHDREDTQYY.

Regarding this clonotype: Relative to the germline gene, one junction end is altered; a read error may explain this. The V and J genes are TRBV29-1 and TRBJ2-1; 15 nucleotides agree with TRBD2. The CDR3 length is 14 residues. Germline V CDR1 and CDR2: SQVTM, ANQGSEA. CDR3 protein: CSLGTSGRRNEHFF. The CDR3 nucleotides read TGCAGCCTCGGGACTAGCGGGAGGAGGAATGAGCATTTCTTC.

Points on this clonotype: This CDR3 fails to terminate in the conserved phenylalanine or tryptophan, so it likely reflects a read error. The DNA is omitted, as the CDR3 cannot be located on it reliably, and the CDR3 follows TCRdb's listing. This chain uses TRBV4-1 with TRBJ1-5; whether TRBD1, the table's D call, matches the DNA was not checked. The CDR3 contains 15 residues when both ends are counted. From germline, CDR1 is MGHRA and CDR2 YSYEKL. CDR3 region: CASSQDIAGWQPQHY.

In regard to this clonotype: Likely a read error: the CDR3 ends without its conserved phenylalanine or tryptophan. The rearrangement links TRBV14 to TRBJ2-7; unclear D gene. The CDR3 covers 12 residues. CDR1 is SGHDN, CDR2 FVKESK, per germline. The V end lost 0 bases, the J end lost 8 bases, and 8 bases lay between the germline ends. As DNA, the CDR3 is TGTGCCAGCAGCCAAGACGGAGCTAAGCAGTACCTC. Amino acids: CASSQDGAKQYL.

This clonotype was recorded many times. V gene TRBV10-3 combines with J gene TRBJ2-1; D might be TRBD1 or TRBD2, each matching 5 bases. This CDR3 has 15 amino acids. V dropped 3 bases and J dropped 7 bases, with 16 bases sitting between them. Germline V gene lookup returns CDR1 ENHRY and CDR2 SYGVKD. The CDR3 region is CAISEETQWGNEQFF. The DNA for the CDR3 is TGTGCCATCAGTGAAGAGACTCAGTGGGGGAATGAGCAGTTCTTC.

This clonotype was recorded at least ten times. This chain uses TRBV2 with TRBJ1-4; D uncertain. V was cut by 6 bases and J by 8 bases, with 13 bases left in between. Germline values: CDR1 SNHLY, CDR2 FYNNEI. The CDR3 loop spans 13 amino acids. The DNA of the CDR3 is TGTGCCAGCAGCGGACCTTCGAGGGAAAAACTGTTTTTT. It translates to CASSGPSREKLFF.

The chain couples TRBV6-5 to TRBJ2-5, with D possibly matching TRBD2 (5 bases). Trimming cost V 6 bases and J 1 base, with 15 bases left between them. The germline V gene has CDR1 MNHEY and CDR2 SVGAGI. The CDR3 sequence is 15 residues long. CDR3 sequence: CASRSANGVQETQYF. CDR3 nucleotide sequence: TGTGCCAGCAGATCGGCTAACGGGGTCCAAGAGACCCAGTACTTC.

A remark on this clonotype: A read error may account for a junction end that differs from germline. This chain links TRBV29-1 with TRBJ2-1; D possibly uses TRBD1 or TRBD2 (5 bases each). The germline V gene encodes CDR1 SQVTM and CDR2 ANQGSEA. There are 16 residues in the CDR3. The CDR3 spells CSVEPPTNGTYNGQFF. CDR3 sequence (DNA): TGCAGCGTTGAACCCCCGACTAACGGGACCTACAATGGGCAGTTCTTC.

With respect to this clonotype: An end of the junction does not agree with germline; a read error may underlie this. This chain links TRBV4-2 with TRBJ2-3; 12 bases map to TRBD2. From germline, CDR1 is LGHNA and CDR2 YNFKEQ. CDR3 length: 15 amino acids. DNA for the CDR3: TGTGCTAGCAGCCATGGACTAGCGGGACCAGATACGCAGTATTTT. Translation gives CASSHGLAGPDTQYF.

For this clonotype: At one end, the junction sequence differs from germline, possibly due to a read error. V usage is TRBV6-2 or TRBV6-3 and J usage is TRBJ1-2; D is unresolved. Germline V CDR1 and CDR2: MNHEY, SVGEGT. The CDR3 contains 13 residues. CDR3 nucleotides: TGTACCAGCAGTTACTCTATACGGGTAGGCTACACCTTC. It is translated as CTSSYSIRVGYTF.

Concerning this clonotype itself: The junction departs from germline at one end; a sequencing error may be responsible. CDR3 nucleotides: TGTACCAGCACCTTAGTCAGTGGGGGCAGTCGGCAAGAGAACCAGTACTTC. Translating it yields CTSTLVSGGSRQENQYF. The genes are TRBV11-2 and TRBJ2-5; possibly TRBD1 for D (6 bases). The CDR3 runs to 17 residues. From germline, CDR1 is SGHAT and CDR2 FQNNGV.

This clonotype was recorded many times. V usage is TRBV4-1 and J usage is TRBJ2-1; D ambiguous. The CDR3 runs to 14 residues. The germline V gene encodes CDR1 MGHRA and CDR2 YSYEKL. Trimming removed 5 bases from V and 6 bases from J, with 14 bases in between. The chain's CDR3 is CASSVATYGNEQFF. CDR3 bases: TGCGCCAGCAGCGTCGCAACCTACGGCAATGAGCAGTTCTTC.

Concerning this clonotype: A junction boundary mismatches the germline segment, possibly from a read error. This rearrangement joins TRBV20-1 to TRBJ2-1, with D possibly being TRBD2 (6 bases). The CDR3 consists of 15 residues. Germline assignment: CDR1 DFQATT and CDR2 SNEGSKA (reference sequence). The CDR3 DNA reads as TGCAGTGCTAGAGTTAGCGGACCTTCCTACAGTGAGCAGTTCTTC. It translates to CSARVSGPSYSEQFF.

In its sample, this clonotype was seen many times. The chain recombines TRBV7-8 with TRBJ2-2; no clear D gene. The CDR3 is made up of 14 amino acids. With 5 bases removed from V and 4 bases from J, the gap between germline ends came to 11 bases. CDR1 is SGHVS and CDR2 is FQNEAQ in the germline V gene. The CDR3 sequence: CASSRSGGTGELFF. CDR3 coding DNA: TGTGCCAGCAGCCGCTCGGGCGGCACCGGGGAGCTGTTTTTT.

Regarding this clonotype: As the CDR3 is not closed by the conserved phenylalanine or tryptophan, this likely results from a read error. V usage is TRBV29-1 and J usage is TRBJ2-2; maybe TRBD1 (6 bases). This CDR3 has 14 residues. CDR1 SQVTM and CDR2 ANQGSEA come from the germline V gene. The DNA for the CDR3 is TGCAGCGCTAGACAGGAGACGAAAACCGGGGAGCTGTTTGTT. Its translation: CSARQETKTGELFV.

In its sample, this clonotype was seen many times. V and J are TRBV4-2 and TRBJ1-1, with D possibly TRBD1 on 5 matching bases. Trimming left V 0 bases short and J 0 bases short, with 11 bases between. Germline V gene sequence: CDR1 LGHNA, CDR2 YNFKEQ. This CDR3 spans 16 amino acids. The CDR3 loop is CASSQDSGRVNTEAFF. Written as DNA, the CDR3 is TGTGCCAGCAGCCAAGATTCAGGGAGAGTGAACACTGAAGCTTTCTTT.

The chain employs TRBV28 and TRBJ2-1; 9 bases map to TRBD2. Per the germline V gene, CDR1 is MDHEN and CDR2 is SYDVKM. V lost 9 bases and J lost 0; bases outside the gene matches: 12. The CDR3 runs to 17 residues. In DNA, the CDR3 is TGTGCCAGTAGGCTGACTAGCGGATTAACCTCCTACAATGAGCAGTTCTTC. It is translated as CASRLTSGLTSYNEQFF.

The chain couples TRBV11-2 to TRBJ2-1, with 9 bases aligning to TRBD2. Trimming at V came to 7 bases and at J to 9 bases, leaving 22 bases not matched to a gene. The CDR3 totals 18 residues. The germline V gene encodes CDR1 SGHAT and CDR2 FQNNGV. For the CDR3, the DNA is TGTGCCAGCATCTTCGGGGCGGGAGGGCCCGGGAATTCCAGTGAGCAGTTCTTC. Residues: CASIFGAGGPGNSSEQFF.

For this clonotype: One base away lies a much larger clone, so this may be a sequencing read error. This rearrangement joins TRBV5-1 to TRBJ2-1; 14 nucleotides match TRBD2. The germline CDR1 and CDR2 sequences are SGHRS and YFSETQ. The CDR3 is 18 residues long. V trimming: 4 bases; J trimming: 6 bases; junction bases outside the gene matches: 12. The CDR3 spells CASSLAGTSGSFGNEQFF. The CDR3 DNA is TGCGCCAGCAGCCTCGCCGGGACTAGCGGGAGTTTCGGCAATGAGCAGTTCTTC.

With respect to this clonotype: This likely comes from a read error, as the CDR3 has no conserved phenylalanine or tryptophan at its end. The chain carries TRBV28 and TRBJ2-7; TRBD2 agrees at 7 bases. The J segment lost 7 bases and the V segment lost 8 bases, leaving 8 bases of the junction unmatched. The CDR3 covers 12 residues. Germline V gene data show CDR1 as MDHEN and CDR2 as SYDVKM. The CDR3 loop is CASGREAREQYI. The CDR3 nucleotides are TGTGCCAGCGGGAGGGAGGCGAGGGAGCAGTACATC.

This clonotype was picked up a small number of times. A single base separates this from a much larger clone, so it may be a read error. The J gene is TRBJ2-1, the V gene TRBV6-4; no definite D call. The CDR3 is 13 residues long. Germline CDR1 and CDR2: MRHNA and SNTAGT. The CDR3 DNA is TGTGTCAGCAGTGACTCAACAGTTAATGAGCAGTTCTTC. Protein sequence: CVSSDSTVNEQFF.

Remarks on this clonotype: A junction boundary mismatches the germline segment, possibly from a read error. The CDR3 bases are TGTGCTAGTGGTTCCACGGGACACCAGAACGCTGAAGTTGTCTTT. Its protein product is CASGSTGHQNAEVVF. The chain couples TRBV12-5 to TRBJ1-1; a possible D gene is TRBD1 (6 bases). CDR1 and CDR2 (germline): LGHNT, FRNRAP. The CDR3 length is 15 residues. Filled out from reference TRBV12-5 and TRBJ1-1, the complete variable domain reads DARVTQTPRHKVTEMGQEVTMRCQPILGHNTVFWYRQTMMQGLELLAYFRNRAPLDDSGMPKDRFSAEMPDATLATLKIQPSEPRDSAVYFCASGSTGHQNAEVVFGQGTRLTVV.

A note on this clonotype: A read error may account for a junction end that differs from germline. V usage is TRBV5-6 and J usage is TRBJ2-1; 7 bases match TRBD1. This CDR3 comprises 17 residues. Germline V gene data show CDR1 as SGHDT and CDR2 as YYEEEE. CDR3: CASNSRDSPSSYNEQFF. The CDR3 DNA sequence: TGTGCCAGCAACTCACGGGACAGCCCCAGCTCCTATAATGAGCAGTTCTTC.

Notes on this clonotype: In this CDR3 the conserved last residue, phenylalanine or tryptophan, is missing, so a read error is likely. The chain carries TRBV6-5 and TRBJ2-1, with 8 bases identical to TRBD2. The germline gives CDR1 MNHEY, CDR2 SVGAGI. The CDR3 consists of 14 residues. The CDR3 loop is CASSQAGAYNEQFS. CDR3 sequence (DNA): TGTGCCAGCAGCCAAGCGGGGGCCTACAATGAACAGTTCTCC.

Comments on this clonotype: Relative to the germline gene, one junction end is altered; a read error may explain this. The chain couples TRBV11-2 to TRBJ2-2; 9 nucleotides match TRBD2. Germline-derived CDR1 and CDR2 are SGHAT and FQNNGV. There are 17 residues in the CDR3. The chain's CDR3 is CDSSGGLAQRNTGELVF. For the CDR3, the DNA is TGTGACAGCAGCGGAGGACTAGCGCAGCGGAACACCGGGGAGCTGGTTTTT.